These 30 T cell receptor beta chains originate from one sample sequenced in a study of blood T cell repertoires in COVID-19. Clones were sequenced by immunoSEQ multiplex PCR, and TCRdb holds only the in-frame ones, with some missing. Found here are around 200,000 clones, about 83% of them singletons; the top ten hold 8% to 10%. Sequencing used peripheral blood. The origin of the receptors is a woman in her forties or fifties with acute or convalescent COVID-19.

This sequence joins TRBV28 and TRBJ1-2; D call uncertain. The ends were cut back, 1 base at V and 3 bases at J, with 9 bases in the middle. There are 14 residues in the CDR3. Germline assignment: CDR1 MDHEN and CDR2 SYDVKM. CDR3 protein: CASSLFPSDYGYTF. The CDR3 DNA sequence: TGTGCCAGCAGTTTATTTCCCAGCGACTATGGCTACACCTTC.

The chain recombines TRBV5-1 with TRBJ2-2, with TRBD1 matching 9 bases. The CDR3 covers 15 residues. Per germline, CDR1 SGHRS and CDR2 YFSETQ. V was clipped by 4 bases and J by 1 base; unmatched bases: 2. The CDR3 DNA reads TGCGCCAGCAGCGGGGGACAGGGGAACACCGGGGAGCTGTTTTTT. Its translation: CASSGGQGNTGELFF. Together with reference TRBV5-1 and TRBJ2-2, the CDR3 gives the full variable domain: KAGVTQTPRYLIKTRGQQVTLSCSPISGHRSVSWYQQTPGQGLQFLFEYFSETQRNKGNFPGRFSGRQFSNSRSEMNVSTLELGDSALYLCASSGGQGNTGELFFGEGSRLTVL.

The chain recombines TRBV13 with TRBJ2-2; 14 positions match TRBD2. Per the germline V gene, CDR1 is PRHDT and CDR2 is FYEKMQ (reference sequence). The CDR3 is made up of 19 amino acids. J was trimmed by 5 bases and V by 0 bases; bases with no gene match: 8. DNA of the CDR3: TGTGCCAGCAGCTTAGGGGGATCGGGACTAGCGGGAGAAACCGGGGAGCTGTTTTTT. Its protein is CASSLGGSGLAGETGELFF.

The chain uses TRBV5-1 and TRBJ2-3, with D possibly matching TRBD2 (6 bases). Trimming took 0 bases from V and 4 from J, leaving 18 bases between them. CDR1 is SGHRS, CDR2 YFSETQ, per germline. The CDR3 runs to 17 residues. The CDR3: CASSLAPGLASPDTQYF. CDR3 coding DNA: TGCGCCAGCAGCTTGGCACCTGGGCTAGCGAGCCCAGATACGCAGTATTTT.

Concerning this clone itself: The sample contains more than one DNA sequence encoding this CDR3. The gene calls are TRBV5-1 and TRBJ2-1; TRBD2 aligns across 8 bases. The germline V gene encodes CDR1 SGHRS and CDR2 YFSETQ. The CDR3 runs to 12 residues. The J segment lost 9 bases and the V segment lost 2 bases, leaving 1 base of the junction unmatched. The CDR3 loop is CASSLAGVEQFF. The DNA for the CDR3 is TGCGCCAGCAGCTTAGCGGGAGTTGAGCAGTTCTTC.

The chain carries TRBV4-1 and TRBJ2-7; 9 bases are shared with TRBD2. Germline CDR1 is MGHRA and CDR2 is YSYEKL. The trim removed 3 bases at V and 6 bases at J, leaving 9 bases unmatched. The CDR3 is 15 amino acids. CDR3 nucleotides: TGCGCCAGCAGCCACTCTAGCGGGGAACCGGGCGAGCAGTACTTC. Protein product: CASSHSSGEPGEQYF.

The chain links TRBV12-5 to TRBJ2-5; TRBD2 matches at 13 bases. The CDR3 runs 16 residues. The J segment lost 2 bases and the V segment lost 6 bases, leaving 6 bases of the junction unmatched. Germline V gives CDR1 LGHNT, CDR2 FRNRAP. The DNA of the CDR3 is TGTGCTAGTGGAATAGGGACTAGCGGGAATCAAGAGACCCAGTACTTC. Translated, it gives CASGIGTSGNQETQYF. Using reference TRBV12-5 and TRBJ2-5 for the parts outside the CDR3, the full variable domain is DARVTQTPRHKVTEMGQEVTMRCQPILGHNTVFWYRQTMMQGLELLAYFRNRAPLDDSGMPKDRFSAEMPDATLATLKIQPSEPRDSAVYFCASGIGTSGNQETQYFGPGTRLLVL.

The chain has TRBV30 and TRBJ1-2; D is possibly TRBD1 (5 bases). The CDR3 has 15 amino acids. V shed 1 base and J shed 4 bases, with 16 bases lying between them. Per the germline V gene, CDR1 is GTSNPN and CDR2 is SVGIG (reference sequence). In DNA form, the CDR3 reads TGTGCCTGGAGTGGCGGGGCTAACGGGGTCTATGGCTACACCTTC. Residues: CAWSGGANGVYGYTF.

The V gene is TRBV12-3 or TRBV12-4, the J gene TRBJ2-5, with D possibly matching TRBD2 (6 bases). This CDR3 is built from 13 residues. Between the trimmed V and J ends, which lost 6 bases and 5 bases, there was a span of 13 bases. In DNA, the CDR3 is TGTGCCAGCAGCCCACCGGGGGTGGAGACCCAGTACTTC. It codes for CASSPPGVETQYF.

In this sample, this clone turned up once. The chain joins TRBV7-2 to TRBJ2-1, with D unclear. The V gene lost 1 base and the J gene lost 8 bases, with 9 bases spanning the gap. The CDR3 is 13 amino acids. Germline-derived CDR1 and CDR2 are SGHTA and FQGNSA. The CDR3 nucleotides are TGTGCCAGCAGCTTAGGAGCTAGGTATGAGCAGTTCTTC. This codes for CASSLGARYEQFF.

The DNA for the CDR3 is TGTGCCACCAGCAGAGCTGCGCGGGGGTACGAGCAGTACTTC. Its translation: CATSRAARGYEQYF. The V gene is TRBV15, the J gene TRBJ2-7; 7 bases fit TRBD2. Germline-derived CDR1 and CDR2 are LNHNV and YYDKDF (reference sequence). This CDR3 is built from 14 residues. V shed 1 base and J 4 bases; nucleotides not matched to a gene: 4.

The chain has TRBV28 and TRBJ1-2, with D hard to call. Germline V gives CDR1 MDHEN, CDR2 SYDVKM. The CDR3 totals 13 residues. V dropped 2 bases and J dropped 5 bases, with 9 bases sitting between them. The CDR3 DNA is TGTGCCAGCAGTTTAAGTGGCCTTTATGGCTACACCTTC. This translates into CASSLSGLYGYTF.

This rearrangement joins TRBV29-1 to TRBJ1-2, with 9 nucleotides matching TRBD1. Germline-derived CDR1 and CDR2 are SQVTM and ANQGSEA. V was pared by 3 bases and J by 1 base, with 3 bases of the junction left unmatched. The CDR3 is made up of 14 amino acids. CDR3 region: CSVEDRGDNYGYTF. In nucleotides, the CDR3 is TGCAGCGTTGAGGACAGGGGCGATAACTATGGCTACACCTTC.

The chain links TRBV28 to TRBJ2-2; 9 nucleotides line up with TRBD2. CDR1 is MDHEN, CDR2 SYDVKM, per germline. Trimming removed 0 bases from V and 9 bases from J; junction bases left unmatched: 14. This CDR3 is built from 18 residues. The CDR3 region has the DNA TGTGCCAGCAGTTTATGGAAGATTGGGACTAGCCATAAAAGGGAGCTGTTTTTT. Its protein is CASSLWKIGTSHKRELFF.

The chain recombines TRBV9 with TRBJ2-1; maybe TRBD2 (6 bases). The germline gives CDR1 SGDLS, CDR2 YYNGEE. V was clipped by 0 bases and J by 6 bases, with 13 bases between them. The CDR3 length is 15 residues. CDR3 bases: TGTGCCAGCAGCGTAGAGGGACTGGAAAGCAATGAGCAGTTCTTC. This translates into CASSVEGLESNEQFF.

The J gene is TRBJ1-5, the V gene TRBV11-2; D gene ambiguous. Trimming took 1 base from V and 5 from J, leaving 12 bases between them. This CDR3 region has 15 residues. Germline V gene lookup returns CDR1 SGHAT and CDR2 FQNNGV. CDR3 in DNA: TGTGCCAGCAGCTTAGCTCCAAGAGCGGATCAGCCCCAGCATTTT. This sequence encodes CASSLAPRADQPQHF.

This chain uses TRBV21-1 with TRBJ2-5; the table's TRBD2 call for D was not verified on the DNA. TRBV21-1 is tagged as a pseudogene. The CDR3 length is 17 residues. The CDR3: CASSRPKGWRERETQYF. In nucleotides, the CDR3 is TGTGCCAGCAGCAGGCCCAAAGGGTGGCGGGAGAGGGAGACCCAGTACTTC.

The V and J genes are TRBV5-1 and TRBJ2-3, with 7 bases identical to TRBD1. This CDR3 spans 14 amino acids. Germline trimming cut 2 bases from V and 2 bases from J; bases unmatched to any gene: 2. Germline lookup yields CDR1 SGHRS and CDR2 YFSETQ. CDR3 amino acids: CASSFTGDTDTQYF. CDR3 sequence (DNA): TGCGCCAGCAGCTTCACAGGGGACACAGATACGCAGTATTTT.

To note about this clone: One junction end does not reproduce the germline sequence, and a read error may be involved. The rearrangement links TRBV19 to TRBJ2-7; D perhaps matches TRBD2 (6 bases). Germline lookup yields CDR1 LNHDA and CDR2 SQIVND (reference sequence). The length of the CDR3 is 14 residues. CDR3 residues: CVSSAGQMSYEQYF. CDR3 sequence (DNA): TGTGTCAGTAGCGCGGGGCAAATGTCCTACGAGCAGTACTTC. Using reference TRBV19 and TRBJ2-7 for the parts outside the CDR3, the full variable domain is DGGITQSPKYLFRKEGQNVTLSCEQNLNHDAMYWYRQDPGQGLRLIYYSQIVNDFQKGDIAEGYSVSREKKESFPLTVTSAQKNPTAFYLCVSSAGQMSYEQYFGPGTRLTVT.

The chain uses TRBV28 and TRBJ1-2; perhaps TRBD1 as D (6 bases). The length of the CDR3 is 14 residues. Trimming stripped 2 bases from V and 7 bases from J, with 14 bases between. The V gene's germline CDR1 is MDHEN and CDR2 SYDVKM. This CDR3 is CASSLRGTGRGYTF. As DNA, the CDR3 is TGTGCCAGCAGTTTAAGGGGGACGGGACGTGGCTACACCTTC.

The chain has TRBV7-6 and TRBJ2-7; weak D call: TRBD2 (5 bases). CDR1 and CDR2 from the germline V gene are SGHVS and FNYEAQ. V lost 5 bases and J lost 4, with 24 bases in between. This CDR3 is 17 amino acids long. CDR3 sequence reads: CASSRAFGGQSTYEQYF. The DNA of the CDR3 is TGTGCCAGCAGCCGGGCCTTCGGCGGGCAGTCCACTTACGAGCAGTACTTC.

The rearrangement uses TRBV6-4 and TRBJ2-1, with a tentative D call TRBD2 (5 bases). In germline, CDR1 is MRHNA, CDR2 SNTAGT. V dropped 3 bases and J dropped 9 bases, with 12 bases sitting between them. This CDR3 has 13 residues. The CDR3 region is CASSEMLATEQFF. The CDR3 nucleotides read TGTGCCAGCAGTGAAATGCTAGCCACTGAGCAGTTCTTC.

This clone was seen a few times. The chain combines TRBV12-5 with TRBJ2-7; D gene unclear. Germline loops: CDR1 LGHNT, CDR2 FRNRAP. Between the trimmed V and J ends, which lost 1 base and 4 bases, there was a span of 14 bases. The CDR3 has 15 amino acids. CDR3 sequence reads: CASGLDTFGEYEQYF. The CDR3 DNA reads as TGTGCTAGTGGTTTGGATACCTTTGGAGAATACGAGCAGTACTTC.

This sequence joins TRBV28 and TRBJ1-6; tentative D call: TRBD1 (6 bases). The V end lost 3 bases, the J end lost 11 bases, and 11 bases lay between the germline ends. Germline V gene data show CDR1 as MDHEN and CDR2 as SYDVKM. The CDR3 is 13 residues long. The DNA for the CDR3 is TGTGCCAGCAGTTTGTCAGGGGAACCACCCCTCCACTTT. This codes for CASSLSGEPPLHF. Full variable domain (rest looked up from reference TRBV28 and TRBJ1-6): DVKVTQSSRYLVKRTGEKVFLECVQDMDHENMFWYRQDPGLGLRLIYFSYDVKMKEKGDIPEGYSVSREKKERFSLILESASTNQTSMYLCASSLSGEPPLHFGNGTRLTVT.

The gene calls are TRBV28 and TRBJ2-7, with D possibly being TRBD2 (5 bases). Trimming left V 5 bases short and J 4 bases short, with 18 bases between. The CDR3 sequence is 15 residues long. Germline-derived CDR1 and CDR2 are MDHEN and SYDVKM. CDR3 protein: CASSIPGSEWYEQYF. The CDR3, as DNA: TGTGCCAGCAGTATACCGGGGAGTGAATGGTACGAGCAGTACTTC.

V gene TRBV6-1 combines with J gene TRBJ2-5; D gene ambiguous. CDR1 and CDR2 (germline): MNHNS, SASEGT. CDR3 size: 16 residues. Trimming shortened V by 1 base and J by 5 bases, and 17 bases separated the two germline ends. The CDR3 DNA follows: TGTGCCAGCAGTGAAGATCGGTTGTCGTTTGAGGAGACCCAGTACTTC. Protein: CASSEDRLSFEETQYF.

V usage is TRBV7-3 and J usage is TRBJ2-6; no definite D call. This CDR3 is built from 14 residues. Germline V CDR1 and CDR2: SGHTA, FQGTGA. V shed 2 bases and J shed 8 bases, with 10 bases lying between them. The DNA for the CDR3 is TGTGCCAGCAGCTTAGGTTCCGCGACCAACGTCCTGACTTTC. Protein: CASSLGSATNVLTF.

For the CDR3, the DNA is TGTGCCAGCAGTCCCCAAAAAGCGGGAACCGACGAGCAGTACTTC. It is translated as CASSPQKAGTDEQYF. The chain has TRBV6-5 and TRBJ2-7; 7 bases are shared with TRBD2. CDR1 MNHEY and CDR2 SVGAGI come from the germline V gene. J was trimmed by 5 bases and V by 5 bases; bases with no gene match: 12. This CDR3 is built from 15 residues.

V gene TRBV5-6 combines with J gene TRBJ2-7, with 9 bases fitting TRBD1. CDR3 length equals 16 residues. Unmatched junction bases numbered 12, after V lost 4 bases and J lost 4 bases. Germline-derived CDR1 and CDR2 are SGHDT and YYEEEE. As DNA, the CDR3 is TGTGCCAGCAGCCTGGACCGGGACAGGGTTTTTTACGAGCAGTACTTC. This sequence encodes CASSLDRDRVFYEQYF.

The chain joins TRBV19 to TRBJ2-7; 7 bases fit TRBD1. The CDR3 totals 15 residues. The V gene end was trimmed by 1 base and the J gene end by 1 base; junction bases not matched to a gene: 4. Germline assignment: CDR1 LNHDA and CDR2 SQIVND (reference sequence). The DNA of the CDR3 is TGTGCCAGTAGTATAGTGCCAGGGGGATCCTACGAGCAGTACTTC. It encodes CASSIVPGGSYEQYF.